This entry lists 19 T cell receptor beta chains sequenced from one sample in a study of T cells after yellow fever vaccination. Using its own MiXCR run on the 5' RACE reads, TCRdb lists one record per CDR3 protein. The sample lists 310,000 or so distinct CDR3 sequences; approximately 3.9% were seen once. This material consisted of PBMCs, taken on the day of the yellow fever booster vaccination. The receptors stem from a man aged 18 to 35 who received the YFV17D yellow fever vaccine.

This clonotype was counted ten times or more. CDR3 nucleotides: TGTGCCAGCAGTCATTCCACCGGGGAGCTGTTTTTT. This sequence encodes CASSHSTGELFF. This chain joins TRBV12-3 or TRBV12-4 and TRBJ2-2; D gene ambiguous. This CDR3 spans 12 amino acids. The ends were cut back, 5 bases at V and 4 bases at J, with 5 bases in the middle.

This clonotype was counted between two and nine times. This chain connects TRBV6-2 or TRBV6-3 to TRBJ2-7, with no clear D. With 4 bases removed from V and 0 bases from J, the gap between germline ends came to 10 bases. The CDR3 is made up of 14 amino acids. Germline V gives CDR1 MNHEY, CDR2 SVGEGT. The CDR3 bases are TGTGCCAGCAGTTCCACGGGCAGCTCCTACGAGCAGTACGTC. It translates to CASSSTGSSYEQYV.

The genes are TRBV7-2 and TRBJ2-3; D ambiguous. Germline values: CDR1 SGHTA, CDR2 FQGNSA. V lost 3 bases to trimming and J lost 3 bases, with 7 bases between them. The CDR3 loop spans 13 amino acids. The CDR3 loop is CASSFVRTDTQYF. Written as DNA, the CDR3 is TGTGCCAGCAGCTTTGTGAGAACAGATACGCAGTATTTT.

Only a few counts were recorded for this clonotype. The V call is TRBV6-6, the J call TRBJ1-2; 9 bases align to TRBD1. Germline V CDR1 and CDR2: MNHNY, SVGAGI (reference sequence). The V segment lost 0 bases and the J segment 5 bases; nucleotides outside the gene matches: 16. There are 19 residues in the CDR3. The CDR3 sequence is CASSYSLSNRGRFEYGYTF. The CDR3 DNA reads as TGTGCCAGCAGTTACTCGTTATCCAACAGGGGGCGGTTTGAGTATGGCTACACCTTC.

This clonotype was counted many times. The chain recombines TRBV5-1 with TRBJ1-2; tentatively, D is TRBD1 (5 bases). This CDR3 has 14 residues. The germline CDR1 and CDR2 sequences are SGHRS and YFSETQ. V was trimmed by 4 bases and J by 4 bases, leaving 14 bases between them. CDR3 region: CASSPPGLPYGYTF. CDR3 nucleotide sequence: TGCGCCAGCAGCCCCCCGGGACTCCCCTATGGCTACACCTTC.

The chain carries TRBV11-2 and TRBJ2-7; D call uncertain. V lost 8 bases, J lost 1 base, and 6 bases lay in between. The germline CDR1 and CDR2 sequences are SGHAT and FQNNGV. This CDR3 has 11 residues. The CDR3 DNA sequence: TGTGCCAGCGGCGGATCCTACGAGCAGTACGTC. Translation: CASGGSYEQYV.

In its sample, this clonotype was seen many times. The rearrangement joins TRBV9 to TRBJ2-1; 10 bases are a match to TRBD2. The CDR3 extends over 16 amino acids. V dropped 0 bases and J dropped 8; count of bases not matched to a gene: 8. Germline V lookup: CDR1 SGDLS, CDR2 YYNGEE. The CDR3 DNA reads TGTGCCAGCAGCGTAGCTGGTAGCGGGGGGAGCGATGAGCAGTTCTTC. Protein: CASSVAGSGGSDEQFF.

This clonotype occurred many times. The chain joins TRBV7-9 to TRBJ2-2; D not resolved. Germline CDR1 reads SEHNR; CDR2 reads FQNEAQ (reference sequence). The CDR3 runs to 16 residues. Trimming shortened V by 5 bases and J by 5 bases, and 18 bases separated the two germline ends. CDR3 coding DNA: TGTGCCAGCAGCCTTCCCGGCGCAGAAAAAACCGGGGAGCTGTTTTTT. This sequence encodes CASSLPGAEKTGELFF.

This clonotype was picked up many times. This sequence joins TRBV30 and TRBJ2-5; D remains unclear. This CDR3 spans 12 amino acids. V was trimmed by 3 bases and J by 1 base, leaving 6 bases between them. Germline V gene data show CDR1 as GTSNPN and CDR2 as SVGIG (reference sequence). CDR3 residues: CAWSPFQETQYF. The CDR3 DNA follows: TGTGCCTGGAGCCCTTTCCAAGAGACCCAGTACTTC.

The V and J genes are TRBV6-5 and TRBJ2-1; 10 nucleotides align to TRBD1. With 6 bases clipped from V and 5 bases from J, the junction kept 10 bases outside the gene matches. The CDR3 is 16 residues long. CDR1 and CDR2 (germline): MNHEY, SVGAGI. The DNA for the CDR3 is TGTGCCAGCAGCGGCTCCGGGACAGGGGAAGACAATGAGCAGTTCTTC. It is translated as CASSGSGTGEDNEQFF.

There are a few counts of this clonotype. The gene calls are TRBV11-2 and TRBJ2-5; 8 bases map to TRBD2. The trim removed 5 bases at V and 2 bases at J, leaving 10 bases unmatched. Germline V gene sequence: CDR1 SGHAT, CDR2 FQNNGV. The CDR3 is 16 residues long. CDR3 bases: TGTGCCAGCAGCCATCGGACTAGCCAGACTCAAGAGACCCAGTACTTC. Protein: CASSHRTSQTQETQYF.

There are a few counts of this clonotype. The V and J genes are TRBV12-3 or TRBV12-4 and TRBJ2-5; the match to TRBD1 covers 7 bases. This CDR3 comprises 14 residues. Germline trimming cut 5 bases from V and 2 bases from J; bases unmatched to any gene: 5. The CDR3 loop is CASSPGQAQETQYF. CDR3 coding DNA: TGTGCCAGCAGTCCCGGACAGGCTCAAGAGACCCAGTACTTC.

This clonotype has just a few counts. The J gene is TRBJ2-3, the V gene TRBV6-1, with D tentatively TRBD1 (5 bases). Germline CDR1 is MNHNS and CDR2 is SASEGT. The CDR3 is 16 residues long. Trimming took off 7 bases at V and 2 bases at J, with 19 bases between the two ends. CDR3 sequence: CASTAYGHSPTDTQYF. The CDR3, as DNA: TGTGCCAGCACGGCGTATGGACACTCACCCACAGATACGCAGTATTTT.

At least ten counts were recorded for this clonotype. This could be a read error, since a much larger clone is one nucleotide away. The chain has TRBV12-3 or TRBV12-4 and TRBJ1-2; D call uncertain. The V end was cut by 6 bases, the J end by 7 bases, with 15 bases between. This CDR3 is 13 amino acids long. DNA of the CDR3: TGTGCCAGCAGCCAAACCCCCCCCGGTGGCTACACCTTC. This gives the protein CASSQTPPGGYTF.

This clonotype was seen a few times. The chain is built from TRBV10-2 and TRBJ1-1, with 8 bases matching TRBD1. The ends lost 7 bases at V and 9 bases at J; junction bases unmatched: 7. CDR1 is WSHSY, CDR2 SAAADI, per germline. This CDR3 has 12 amino acids. The CDR3 reads CASTKGTGKAFF. The CDR3 DNA follows: TGCGCCAGCACCAAAGGGACAGGTAAAGCTTTCTTT.

There are many counts of this clonotype. The gene calls are TRBV9 and TRBJ2-1; possibly TRBD1 for D (6 bases). There are 11 residues in the CDR3. From germline, CDR1 is SGDLS and CDR2 YYNGEE. Between the trimmed V and J ends, which lost 3 bases and 10 bases, there was a span of 8 bases. The CDR3, as DNA: TGTGCCAGCAGCGCGACAGGCGAGCAGTTCTTC. The encoded protein is CASSATGEQFF. Together with reference TRBV9 and TRBJ2-1, the CDR3 gives the full variable domain: DSGVTQTPKHLITATGQRVTLRCSPRSGDLSVYWYQQSLDQGLQFLIQYYNGEERAKGNILERFSAQQFPDLHSELNLSSLELGDSALYFCASSATGEQFFGPGTRLTVL.

This clonotype turned up a few times. The genes are TRBV4-1 and TRBJ2-7; no firm D call. CDR1 MGHRA and CDR2 YSYEKL come from the germline V gene. The CDR3 consists of 13 residues. The ends were cut back, 5 bases at V and 3 bases at J, with 11 bases in the middle. The CDR3 loop reads CASSGDVGYEQYV. The CDR3 DNA follows: TGCGCCAGCAGCGGCGACGTAGGCTACGAGCAGTACGTC.

This clonotype was counted between two and nine times. The rearrangement links TRBV6-5 to TRBJ2-6; D ambiguous. CDR3 length equals 17 residues. Trimming pared 0 bases from V and 0 bases from J, leaving 9 bases between. Germline loops: CDR1 MNHEY, CDR2 SVGAGI. CDR3 loop: CASSYSGSNSGANVLTF. The CDR3 DNA reads TGTGCCAGCAGTTACTCGGGCAGTAACTCTGGGGCCAACGTCCTGACTTTC.

This clonotype was seen many times. The rearrangement links TRBV7-8 to TRBJ1-1; D may be TRBD1 (5 bases). The CDR3 covers 14 residues. V dropped 5 bases and J dropped 1 base, with 11 bases sitting between them. Germline CDR1 SGHVS, CDR2 FQNEAQ. The CDR3 region is CASSAHQGNTEAFF. The CDR3 DNA follows: TGTGCCAGCAGCGCACATCAGGGGAACACTGAAGCTTTCTTT.